This TCR beta chain is from a study of T cell repertoires in cytomegalovirus infection. Overall study context: Carrying CMV and the relevant HLA type showed in public TCR beta signatures.

The V gene's germline CDR1 is MNHNS and CDR2 SASEGT. The junction had 4 bases not matched to a gene; V was cut back by 5 bases and J by 4 bases. CDR3 size: 14 residues. Notes on the study in general: In two of eight donors, the top clonotype was HLA-C-restricted CMV-specific.

MiXCR was run by TCRdb on the reads, yielding one entry per CDR3 protein. The sample holds roughly 860,000 distinct CDR3 sequences; about 33% are singletons and the top ten take roughly an eighth. With respect to this clonotype: What it recognizes is unknown.

The specimen comprised cultured CD8+ T cells from PBMCs, sampled from culture after CMV antigen stimulation. The sequence came from a human donor in good health (CMV status not recorded). Some clones in this sample may be carry-over from other donors' samples. V gene TRBV6-1 combines with J gene TRBJ2-7; 11 nucleotides match TRBD2. The DNA for the CDR3 is TGTGCCAGCAGTCCTAGCGGGGGGCTTTACGAGCAGTACTTC. Amino acid sequence: CASSPSGGLYEQYF.